This T cell receptor (beta chain) derives from a study of blood T cell repertoires in COVID-19. Background on the study: There were acute and convalescent COVID-19 samples, and they came from the United States, Italy and Spain. PBMCs, B-cell-depleted T cells, or T cells were the source of the cDNA or gDNA that made up the material.

Sequencing was performed with immunoSEQ multiplex PCR; in TCRdb, only in-frame clones are kept and a portion is missing. The sample consists of about 430,000 clones, nearly 90% of them appearing once. Sequenced sample: PBMCs or T cells enriched from blood (not recorded which). This receptor was taken from a woman between 18 and 29 years old who had been exposed to COVID-19.

The CDR3 region has the DNA TGTGCCAGTAGCATGACAGATTACAATGAGCAGTTCTTC. Translated, it gives CASSMTDYNEQFF. The chain links TRBV19 to TRBJ2-1; weak D call: TRBD1 (5 bases). The CDR3 is 13 residues long. Trimming pared 6 bases from V and 4 bases from J, leaving 10 bases between. Per the germline V gene, CDR1 is LNHDA and CDR2 is SQIVND (reference sequence).